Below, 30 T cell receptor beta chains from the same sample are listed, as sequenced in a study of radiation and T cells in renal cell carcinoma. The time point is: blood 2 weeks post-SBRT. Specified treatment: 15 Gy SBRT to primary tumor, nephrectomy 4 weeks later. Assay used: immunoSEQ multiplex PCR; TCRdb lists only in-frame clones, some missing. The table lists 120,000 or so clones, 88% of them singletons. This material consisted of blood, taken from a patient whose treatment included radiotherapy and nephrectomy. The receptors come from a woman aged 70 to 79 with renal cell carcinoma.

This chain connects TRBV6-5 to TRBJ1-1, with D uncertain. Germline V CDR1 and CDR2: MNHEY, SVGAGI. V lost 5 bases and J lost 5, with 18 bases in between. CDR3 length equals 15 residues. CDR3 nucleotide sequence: TGTGCCAGCAGTGGCCCCTCCCGGGGAGAAACTGAAGCTTTCTTT. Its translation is CASSGPSRGETEAFF.

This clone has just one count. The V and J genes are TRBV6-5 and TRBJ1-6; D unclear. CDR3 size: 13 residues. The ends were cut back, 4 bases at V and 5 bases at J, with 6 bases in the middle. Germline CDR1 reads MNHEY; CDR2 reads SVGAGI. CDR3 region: CASSWQNNSPLHF. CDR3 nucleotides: TGTGCCAGCAGTTGGCAGAATAATTCACCCCTCCACTTT.

CDR3 in DNA: TGTGCCAGCACCTCAAAAGAGCCGCAGTACTTC. It specifies CASTSKEPQYF. This chain links TRBV2 with TRBJ2-7; D unresolved. Trimming cost V 7 bases and J 9 bases, with 13 bases left between them. Germline CDR1 is SNHLY and CDR2 is FYNNEI. The CDR3 sequence is 11 residues long.

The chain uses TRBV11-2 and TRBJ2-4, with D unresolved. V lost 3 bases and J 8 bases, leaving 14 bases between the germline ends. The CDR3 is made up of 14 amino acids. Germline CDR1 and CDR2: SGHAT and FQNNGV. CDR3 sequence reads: CASSFSYRLDIQYF. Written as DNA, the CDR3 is TGTGCCAGCAGCTTTAGCTATAGGTTGGACATTCAGTACTTC.

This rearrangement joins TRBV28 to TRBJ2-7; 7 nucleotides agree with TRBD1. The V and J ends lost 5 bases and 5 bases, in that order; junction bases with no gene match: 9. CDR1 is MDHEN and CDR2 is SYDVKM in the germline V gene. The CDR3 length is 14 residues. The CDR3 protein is CASSTRQGADEQYF. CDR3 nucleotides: TGTGCCAGCAGTACGCGACAGGGAGCCGACGAGCAGTACTTC.

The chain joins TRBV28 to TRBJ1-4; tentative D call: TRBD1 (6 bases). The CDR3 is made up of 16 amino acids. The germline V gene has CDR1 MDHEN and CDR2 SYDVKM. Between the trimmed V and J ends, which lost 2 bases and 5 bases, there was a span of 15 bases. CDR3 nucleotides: TGTGCCAGCAGTTTACCCCCGGACAGAAGAAATGAAAAACTGTTTTTT. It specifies CASSLPPDRRNEKLFF.

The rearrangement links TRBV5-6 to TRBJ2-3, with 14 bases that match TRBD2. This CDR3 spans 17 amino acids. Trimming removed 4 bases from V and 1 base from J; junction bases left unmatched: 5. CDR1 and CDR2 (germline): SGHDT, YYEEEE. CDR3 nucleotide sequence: TGTGCCAGCAGCCAGACTAGCGGGGGGGCGGGCACAGATACGCAGTATTTT. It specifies CASSQTSGGAGTDTQYF.

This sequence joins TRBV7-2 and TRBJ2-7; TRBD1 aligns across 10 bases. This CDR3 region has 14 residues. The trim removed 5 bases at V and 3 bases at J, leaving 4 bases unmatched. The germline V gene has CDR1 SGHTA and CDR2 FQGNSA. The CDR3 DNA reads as TGTGCCAGCAGCCCGAGGACAGGGGGCTACGAGCAGTACTTC. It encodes CASSPRTGGYEQYF.

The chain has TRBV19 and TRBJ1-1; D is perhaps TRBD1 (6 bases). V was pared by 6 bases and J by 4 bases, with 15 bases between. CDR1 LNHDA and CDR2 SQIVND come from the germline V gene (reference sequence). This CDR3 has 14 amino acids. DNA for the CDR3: TGTGCCAGTAGCAGGGGTACTCGTATCACTGAAGCTTTCTTT. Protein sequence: CASSRGTRITEAFF.

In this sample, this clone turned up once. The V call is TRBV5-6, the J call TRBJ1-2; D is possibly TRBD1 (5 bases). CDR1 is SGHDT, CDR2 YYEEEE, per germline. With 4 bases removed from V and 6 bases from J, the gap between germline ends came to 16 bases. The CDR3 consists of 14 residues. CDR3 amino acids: CASSPGPVDNGYTF. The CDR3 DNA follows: TGTGCCAGCAGCCCGGGCCCAGTGGACAATGGCTACACCTTC.

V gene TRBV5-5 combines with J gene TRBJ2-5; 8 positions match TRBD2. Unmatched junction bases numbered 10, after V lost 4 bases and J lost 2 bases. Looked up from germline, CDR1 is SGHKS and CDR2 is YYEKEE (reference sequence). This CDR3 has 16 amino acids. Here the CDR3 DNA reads TGTGCCAGCAGCGCCACTGGGGCGGGGGGTCAAGAGACCCAGTACTTC. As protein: CASSATGAGGQETQYF.

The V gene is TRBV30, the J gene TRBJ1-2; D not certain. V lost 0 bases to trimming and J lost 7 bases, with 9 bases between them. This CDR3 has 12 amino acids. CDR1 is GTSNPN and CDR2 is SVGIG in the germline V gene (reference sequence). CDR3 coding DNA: TGTGCCTGGAGTGTAATTAAGTCTGGCTACACCTTC. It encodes CAWSVIKSGYTF.

CDR3: CASSNAPGGYGYTF. The CDR3 coding sequence is TGTGCCAGCAGTAACGCCCCGGGAGGCTATGGCTACACCTTC. This chain joins TRBV6-5 and TRBJ1-2; D is unresolved. This CDR3 contains 14 residues. V was pared by 5 bases and J by 4 bases, with 14 bases between. Germline V gene sequence: CDR1 MNHEY, CDR2 SVGAGI.

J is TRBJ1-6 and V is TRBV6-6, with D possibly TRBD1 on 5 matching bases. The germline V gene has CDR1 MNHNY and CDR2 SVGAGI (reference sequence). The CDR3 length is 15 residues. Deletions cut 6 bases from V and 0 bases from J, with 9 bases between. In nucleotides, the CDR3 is TGTGCCAGCAGCCGGGGGAGCTCCTATAATTCACCCCTCCACTTT. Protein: CASSRGSSYNSPLHF.

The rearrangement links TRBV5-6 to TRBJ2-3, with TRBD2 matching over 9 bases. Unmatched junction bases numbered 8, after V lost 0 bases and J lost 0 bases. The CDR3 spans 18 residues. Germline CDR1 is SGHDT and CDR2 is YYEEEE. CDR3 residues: CASSLVSGGSSSTDTQYF. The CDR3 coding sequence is TGTGCCAGCAGCTTGGTTAGCGGGGGATCATCTAGCACAGATACGCAGTATTTT.

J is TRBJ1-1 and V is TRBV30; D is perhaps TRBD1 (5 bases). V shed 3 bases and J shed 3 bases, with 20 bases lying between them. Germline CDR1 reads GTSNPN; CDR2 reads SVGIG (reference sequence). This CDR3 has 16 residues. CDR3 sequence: CAWSGRGRKRDTEAFF. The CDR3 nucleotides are TGTGCCTGGAGCGGTAGGGGACGTAAAAGGGACACTGAAGCTTTCTTT. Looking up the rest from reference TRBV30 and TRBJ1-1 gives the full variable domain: SQTIHQWPATLVQPVGSPLSLECTVEGTSNPNLYWYRQAAGRGLQLLFYSVGIGQISSEVPQNLSASRPQDRQFILSSKKLLLSDSGFYLCAWSGRGRKRDTEAFFGQGTRLTVV.

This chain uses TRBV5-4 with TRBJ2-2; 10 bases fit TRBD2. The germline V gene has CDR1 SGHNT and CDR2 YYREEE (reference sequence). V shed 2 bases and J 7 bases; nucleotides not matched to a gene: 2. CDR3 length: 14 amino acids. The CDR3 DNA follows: TGTGCCAGCAGCTTCCGGACTAGCGGCGGGGAGCTGTTTTTT. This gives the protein CASSFRTSGGELFF. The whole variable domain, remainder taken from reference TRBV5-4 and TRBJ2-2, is ETGVTQSPTHLIKTRGQQVTLRCSSQSGHNTVSWYQQALGQGPQFIFQYYREEENGRGNFPPRFSGLQFPNYSSELNVNALELDDSALYLCASSFRTSGGELFFGEGSRLTVL.

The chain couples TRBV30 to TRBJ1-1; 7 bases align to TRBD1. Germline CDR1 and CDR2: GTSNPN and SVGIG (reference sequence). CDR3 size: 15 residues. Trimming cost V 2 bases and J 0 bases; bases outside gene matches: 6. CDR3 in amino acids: CAWSKGTAMNTEAFF. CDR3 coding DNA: TGTGCCTGGAGTAAAGGGACAGCTATGAACACTGAAGCTTTCTTT.

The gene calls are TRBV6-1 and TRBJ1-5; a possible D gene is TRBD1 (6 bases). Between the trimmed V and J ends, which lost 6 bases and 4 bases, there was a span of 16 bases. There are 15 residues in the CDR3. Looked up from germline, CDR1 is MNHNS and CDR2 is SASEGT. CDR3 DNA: TGTGCCAGCAGCGCTGGACAGATACCTAATCAGCCCCAGCATTTT. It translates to CASSAGQIPNQPQHF.

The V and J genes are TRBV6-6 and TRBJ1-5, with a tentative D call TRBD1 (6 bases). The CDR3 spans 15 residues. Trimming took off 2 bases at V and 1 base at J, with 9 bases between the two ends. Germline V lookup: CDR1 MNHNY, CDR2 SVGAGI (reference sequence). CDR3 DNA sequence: TGTGCCAGCAGTTACGAGGGGGTGAGCAATCAGCCCCAGCATTTT. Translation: CASSYEGVSNQPQHF.

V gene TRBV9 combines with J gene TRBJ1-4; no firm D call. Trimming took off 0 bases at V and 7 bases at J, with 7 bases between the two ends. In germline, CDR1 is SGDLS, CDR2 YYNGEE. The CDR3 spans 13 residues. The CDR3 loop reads CASSVGPIEKLFF. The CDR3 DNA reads TGTGCCAGCAGCGTAGGACCAATTGAAAAACTGTTTTTT.

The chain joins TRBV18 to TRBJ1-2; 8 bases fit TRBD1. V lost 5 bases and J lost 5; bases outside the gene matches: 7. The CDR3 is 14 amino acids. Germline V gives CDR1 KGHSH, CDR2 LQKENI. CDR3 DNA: TGTGCCAGCTCAGCGGACAGGGTGGGGTATGGCTACACCTTC. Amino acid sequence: CASSADRVGYGYTF.

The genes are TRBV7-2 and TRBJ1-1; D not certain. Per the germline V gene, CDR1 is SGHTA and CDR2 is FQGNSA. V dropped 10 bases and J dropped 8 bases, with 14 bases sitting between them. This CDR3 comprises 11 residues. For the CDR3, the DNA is TGTGCCATGACGCTCGGGAGGGAAGCTTTCTTT. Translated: CAMTLGREAFF. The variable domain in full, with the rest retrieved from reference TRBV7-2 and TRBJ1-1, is GAGVSQSPSNKVTEKGKDVELRCDPISGHTALYWYRQSLGQGLEFLIYFQGNSAPDKSGLPSDRFSAERTGGSVSTLTIQRTQQEDSAVYLCAMTLGREAFFGQGTRLTVV.

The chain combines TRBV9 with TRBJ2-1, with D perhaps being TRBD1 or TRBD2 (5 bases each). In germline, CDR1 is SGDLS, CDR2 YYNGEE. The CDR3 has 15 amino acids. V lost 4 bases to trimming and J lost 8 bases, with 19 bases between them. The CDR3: CASSPRPGPADEQFF. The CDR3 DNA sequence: TGTGCCAGCAGCCCCCGACCGGGACCGGCCGATGAGCAGTTCTTC.

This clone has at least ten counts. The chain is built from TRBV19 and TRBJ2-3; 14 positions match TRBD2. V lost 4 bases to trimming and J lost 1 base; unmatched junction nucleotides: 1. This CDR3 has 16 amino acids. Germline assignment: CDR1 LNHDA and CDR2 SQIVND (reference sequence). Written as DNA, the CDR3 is TGTGCCAGTAGTAGGGGACTAGCGGGGGGCACAGATACGCAGTATTTT. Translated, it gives CASSRGLAGGTDTQYF.

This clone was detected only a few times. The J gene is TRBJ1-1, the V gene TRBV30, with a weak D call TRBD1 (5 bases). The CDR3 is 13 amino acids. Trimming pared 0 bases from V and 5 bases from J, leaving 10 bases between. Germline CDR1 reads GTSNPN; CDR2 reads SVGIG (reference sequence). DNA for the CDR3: TGTGCCTGGAGTGTATCAGGGTGGACTGAAGCTTTCTTT. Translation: CAWSVSGWTEAFF.

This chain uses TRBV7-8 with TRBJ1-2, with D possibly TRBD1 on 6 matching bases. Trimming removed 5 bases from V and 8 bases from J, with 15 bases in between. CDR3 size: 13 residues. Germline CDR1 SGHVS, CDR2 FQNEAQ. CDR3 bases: TGTGCCAGCAGCCATTCCGGACAGCGCGGCTACACCTTC. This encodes CASSHSGQRGYTF. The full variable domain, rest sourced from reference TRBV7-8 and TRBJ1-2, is GAGVSQSPRYKVAKRGQDVALRCDPISGHVSLFWYQQALGQGPEFLTYFQNEAQLDKSGLPSDRFFAERPEGSVSTLKIQRTQQEDSAVYLCASSHSGQRGYTFGSGTRLTVV.

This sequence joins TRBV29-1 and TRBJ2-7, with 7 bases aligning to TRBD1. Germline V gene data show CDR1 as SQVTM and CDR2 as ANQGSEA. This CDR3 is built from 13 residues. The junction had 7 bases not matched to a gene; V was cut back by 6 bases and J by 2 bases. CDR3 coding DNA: TGCAGCGTCACCGGGACAGATGCCTACGAGCAGTACTTC. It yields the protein CSVTGTDAYEQYF.

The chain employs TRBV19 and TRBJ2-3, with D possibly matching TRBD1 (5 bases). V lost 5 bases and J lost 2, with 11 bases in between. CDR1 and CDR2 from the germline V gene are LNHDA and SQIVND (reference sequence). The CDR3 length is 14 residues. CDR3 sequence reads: CASSPQTATDTQYF. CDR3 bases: TGTGCCAGTAGTCCCCAGACAGCCACAGATACGCAGTATTTT. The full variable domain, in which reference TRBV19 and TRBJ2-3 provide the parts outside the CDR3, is DGGITQSPKYLFRKEGQNVTLSCEQNLNHDAMYWYRQDPGQGLRLIYYSQIVNDFQKGDIAEGYSVSREKKESFPLTVTSAQKNPTAFYLCASSPQTATDTQYFGPGTRLTVL.

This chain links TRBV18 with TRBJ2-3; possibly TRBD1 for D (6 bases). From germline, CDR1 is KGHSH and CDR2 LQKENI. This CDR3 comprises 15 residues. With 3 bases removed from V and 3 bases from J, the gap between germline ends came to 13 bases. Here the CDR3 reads CASSPEQGPTDTQYF. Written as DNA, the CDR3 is TGTGCCAGCTCACCCGAACAGGGACCAACAGATACGCAGTATTTT.